The clone carrying this T cell receptor beta chain was seen at least ten times. The sample comes from a study of regulatory T cells in long-lasting Graves disease. As for the study in general: Graves' patients, newly diagnosed, had taken antithyroid drugs under 3 months.

Noted time point: newly diagnosed GD, antithyroid drugs for less than 3 months. Extracted RNA from PBMCs served as the source of the TCR library. Trimming left V 1 base short and J 5 bases short, with 4 bases between. The CDR3 sequence is 12 residues long. The germline gives CDR1 SGHVS, CDR2 FNYEAQ. In building TCR beta libraries, iRepertoire HTBI primers were used together with Arm-PCR of CDR3 regions. TCRdb processed the multiplex PCR reads anew with MiXCR; each CDR3 protein has one entry. Of about 220,000 distinct CDR3 sequences detected, roughly 19% appear once; the ten largest clones hold approximately 12%. The same data also contributed to another study, on T cells in Graves' hyperthyroidism and ophthalmopathy.

The source material was peripheral blood mononuclear cells (PBMCs), sampled at new diagnosis, from a patient treated with antithyroid drugs. The chain carries TRBV7-6 and TRBJ2-3; D is uncertain. This sequence originates from a woman aged 25 to 45 with Graves disease. DNA of the CDR3: TGTGCCAGCAGCTTAGGAATAGATACGCAGTATTTT. Translated: CASSLGIDTQYF.